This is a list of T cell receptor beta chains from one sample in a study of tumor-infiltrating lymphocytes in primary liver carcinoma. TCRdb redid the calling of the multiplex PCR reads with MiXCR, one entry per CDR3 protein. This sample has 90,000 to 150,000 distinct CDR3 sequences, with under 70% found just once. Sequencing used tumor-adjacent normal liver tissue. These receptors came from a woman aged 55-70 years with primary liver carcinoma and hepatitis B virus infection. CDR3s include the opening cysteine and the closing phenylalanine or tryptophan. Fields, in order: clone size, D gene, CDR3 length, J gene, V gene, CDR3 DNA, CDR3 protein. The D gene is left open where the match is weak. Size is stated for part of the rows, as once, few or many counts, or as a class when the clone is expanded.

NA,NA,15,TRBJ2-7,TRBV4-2,TGTGCCAGCAGCCAGGGAACCTTAGACTCCCACGAGCAGTACTTC,CASSQGTLDSHEQYF
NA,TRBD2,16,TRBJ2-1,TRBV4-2,TGTGCCAGCAGTCAATTTAGCGGGTGTTCGTACAATGAGCAGTTCTTC,CASSQFSGCSYNEQFF
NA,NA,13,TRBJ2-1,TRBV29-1,TGCAGCGTTACAGAATCAACACGGAATGAGCAGTTCTTC,CSVTESTRNEQFF
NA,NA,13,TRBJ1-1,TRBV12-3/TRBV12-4,TGTACCAGCAGTTCGCGGGGATTCCTAGAAGCTTTCTTT,CTSSSRGFLEAFF
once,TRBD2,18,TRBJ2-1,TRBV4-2,TGTGCCAGCAGCCGAGAGTCGCTAGCGGGAGTAGGGTACAACGAGCAGTTCTTC,CASSRESLAGVGYNEQFF
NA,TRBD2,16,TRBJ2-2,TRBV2,TGTGCCAGCAGGTCAACGGGACTGCGGGGGACCGGGGAGCTGTTTTTT,CASRSTGLRGTGELFF
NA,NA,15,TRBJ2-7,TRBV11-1,TGTGCTAGCAGCTCCCGGACAGCAGGACTACGCGAGCAGTACTTC,CASSSRTAGLREQYF
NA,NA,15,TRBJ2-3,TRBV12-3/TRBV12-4,TGCGCCAGCGGTCACTCGCTCCTGATTGCAGATACGCAGTATTTT,CASGHSLLIADTQYF
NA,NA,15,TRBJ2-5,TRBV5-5,TGTGCCAACAGCTGTGGACTCATGAACCAAGAGACCCGGTACTTC,CANSCGLMNQETRYF
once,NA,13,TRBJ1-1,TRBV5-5,TGTGCCAGCAGCCTCGATTTAAACACTGATGCTTTCTTT,CASSLDLNTDAFF
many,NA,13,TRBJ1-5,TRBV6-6,TGTGCCAGCACCCCGGGGGGTGGTCAGCCCCAGCATTTT,CASTPGGGQPQHF
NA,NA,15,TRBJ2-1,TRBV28,TGTGCCAGCAACCCAATCGAACTAGCAGCCCATGAGCAGTTCTTC,CASNPIELAAHEQFF
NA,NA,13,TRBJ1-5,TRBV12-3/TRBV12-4,TGTGCCAGCAGTGTGACAGGAAATCAGCCCCAGCATTTC,CASSVTGNQPQHF
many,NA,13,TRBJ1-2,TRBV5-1,TGCGCCAGCAGCTTGGGGCAGAACTATGGCTACACCTTC,CASSLGQNYGYTF
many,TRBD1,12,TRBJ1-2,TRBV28,TGTGCCAGCGCCGGGACAGCCTATGGCTACACCTTC,CASAGTAYGYTF
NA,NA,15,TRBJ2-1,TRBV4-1,TGCGCCAGCAACCAAGCCGAGGGCTCCTACAACGAGCAGTCCTTC,CASNQAEGSYNEQSF
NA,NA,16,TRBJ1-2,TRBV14,TGTGCCAGCAGACCATACGACCAGGGGACCGACTATGGTTACACCTTC,CASRPYDQGTDYGYTF
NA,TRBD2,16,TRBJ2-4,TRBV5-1,TGCGCCAGCAGCTTGGAACTAGCGGGAGGGCCAAACATTAAGTACTTC,CASSLELAGGPNIKYF
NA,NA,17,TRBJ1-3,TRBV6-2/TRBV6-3,TGTGTCAGCAGTTACTGGGGACACAAGAGCTCTGGAAACACCATATATTTT,CVSSYWGHKSSGNTIYF
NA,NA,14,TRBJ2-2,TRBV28,TGTGCCAGTTGTTTTCGGTTGGGCACCGGGGAGCTGTTTTTT,CASCFRLGTGELFF
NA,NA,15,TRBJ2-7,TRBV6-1,TGTGCCAGCAGTGAAGCAGAGGGTTCGGGCTATGTGCAGTACTTC,CASSEAEGSGYVQYF
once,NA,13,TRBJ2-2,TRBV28,TGTGCCAGCACCCTAACGAGGTCCGGGGAGCTGCTTTTT,CASTLTRSGELLF
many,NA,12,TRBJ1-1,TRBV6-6,TGTGCCAGCAATACGGGGAACACTGAAGCTTTCTTT,CASNTGNTEAFF
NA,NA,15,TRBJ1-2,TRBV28,TGTGCCAGGATAACTAGCGGGATGGGGGTAGATGGCTACACCTTC,CARITSGMGVDGYTF
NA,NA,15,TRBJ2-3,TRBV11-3,TGTGCCAGCAGTCCTGCAGGGGTTAGCACAGATACGCAGTATTTT,CASSPAGVSTDTQYF
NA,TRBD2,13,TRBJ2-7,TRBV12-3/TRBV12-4,TGTGCCAGAAGCCTAGCGGGTAGCTACGAGCAGTACTTC,CARSLAGSYEQYF
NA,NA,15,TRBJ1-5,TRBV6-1,TGTGCCGGCAGTGAAGACGGAGTGAGCAATCAGCCCCAGCATTTT,CAGSEDGVSNQPQHF
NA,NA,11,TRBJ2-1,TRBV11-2,TGTGCTATCAGCCTACAGAATGAGCAGTTCTTC,CAISLQNEQFF
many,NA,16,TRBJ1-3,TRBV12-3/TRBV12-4,TGTGCCAGCAAGAGGGATTTAGGGACACCTGGAAACACCATATATTTT,CASKRDLGTPGNTIYF
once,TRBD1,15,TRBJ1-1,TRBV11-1,TGTATCAGCAGCTATCGACAGGGGCGGAACACTGAAGCTTTCTTT,CISSYRQGRNTEAFF
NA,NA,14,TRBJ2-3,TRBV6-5,TGTACCAGTAGCCTCGACAGAGGCACAGATACGCAGTATTTT,CTSSLDRGTDTQYF
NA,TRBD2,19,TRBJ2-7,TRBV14,TGTGCCAGCAGCCATCCGTTAGGACTAGCGGGAGGATTCTCCTACGAGCAGTACTTC,CASSHPLGLAGGFSYEQYF
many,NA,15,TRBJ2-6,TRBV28,TGTGCCAGCTCGCCCGGGGGCTCTGGGGCCAACGTCCTGACTTTC,CASSPGGSGANVLTF
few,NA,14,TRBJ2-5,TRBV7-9,TGTGCCAGCAGCTCTTCAGGGGTATGGGAGACCCAGTACTTC,CASSSSGVWETQYF
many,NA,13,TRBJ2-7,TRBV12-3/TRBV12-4,TGTGCCAGCAGTTTAAATCGAGTCTACGAGCAGTACTTC,CASSLNRVYEQYF
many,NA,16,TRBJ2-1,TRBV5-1,TGCGCCAGCAGCTTGTCGGCTGACTATACCTACAATGAGCAGTTCTTC,CASSLSADYTYNEQFF
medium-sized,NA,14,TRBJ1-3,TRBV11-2,TGTGCCAGCAGCCCCGGGGGGCGAGGAAACACCATATATTTT,CASSPGGRGNTIYF
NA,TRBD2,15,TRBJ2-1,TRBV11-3,TGTGCCAGCAGTCTTAGCGGGAGCCCGAACCACGATCAGTTCTTC,CASSLSGSPNHDQFF
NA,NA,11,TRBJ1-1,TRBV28,TGTGCCGGCAGTTCCCGGGGAAGGGCTTTCTTT,CAGSSRGRAFF
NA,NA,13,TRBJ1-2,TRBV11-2,TGTACCAGCAGCATAGGGGCCGGTTTTGACTACACCTTC,CTSSIGAGFDYTF
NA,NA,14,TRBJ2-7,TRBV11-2,TGTGCCAGTAGCGCAAAGGGGGTTTGGGTTGAGGAGTACTTC,CASSAKGVWVEEYF
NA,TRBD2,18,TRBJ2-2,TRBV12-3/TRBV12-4,TGTGCCAGCAGTTTACGGCTAGCGGGAGGGCTTCGGACCGGAGAGCTGCTTTTT,CASSLRLAGGLRTGELLF
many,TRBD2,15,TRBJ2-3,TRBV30,TGTGCCTGGAGTGTGGGTAGCGGGAGATCAGATACGCAGTATTTT,CAWSVGSGRSDTQYF
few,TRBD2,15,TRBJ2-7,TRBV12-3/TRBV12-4,TGTACCAGCAGCAGAGGTATCGGGAGGGCCCATGAGCAGTACTTC,CTSSRGIGRAHEQYF
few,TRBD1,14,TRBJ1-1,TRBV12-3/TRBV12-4,TGTGTCAGCAGCCCGCAGGGGGGGCTCACTGAAGCTTTCTTC,CVSSPQGGLTEAFF
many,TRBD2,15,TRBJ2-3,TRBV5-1,TGCGCCAGCAGCTTGGTGGCTAGCGGCTACTTTGCGCAGTATTTT,CASSLVASGYFAQYF
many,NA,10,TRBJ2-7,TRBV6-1,TGTGCCAGCAGTGGCAGGGAGCAGTACTTC,CASSGREQYF
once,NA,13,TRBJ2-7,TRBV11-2,TGTGTCAGCAGCCCCGGGGGCCCCTACGAGCAGTACTTC,CVSSPGGPYEQYF
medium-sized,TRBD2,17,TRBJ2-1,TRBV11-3,TGTGCCAGCAGTCGTTCCCGCGGCGGGAGCACGTACAATGAGCAGTTCTTC,CASSRSRGGSTYNEQFF
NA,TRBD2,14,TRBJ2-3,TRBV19,TGTGCCAGTAGTTGGGCAGGGAGGGGAGATACGCAGTATTTT,CASSWAGRGDTQYF
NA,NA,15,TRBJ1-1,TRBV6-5,TGTGCGAGCACTAGGACATGGTCGTCGAACACTGAAGCTTTCTTT,CASTRTWSSNTEAFF
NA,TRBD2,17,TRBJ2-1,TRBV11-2,TGCGCCAGCAGCTTAGGTCTTGTAGCGGGAGGGCCGAATGAGCAGTTGTTC,CASSLGLVAGGPNEQLF
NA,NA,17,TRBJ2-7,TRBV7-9,TGTGCCAGCAGCTCCCGACGGGGGTGGGAGGCCTTCAACGAGCAGTACTTC,CASSSRRGWEAFNEQYF
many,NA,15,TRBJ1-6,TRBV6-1,TGTGCCAGCAGTGAATCCGCAGGGACCAATTCACCCCTCCACTTT,CASSESAGTNSPLHF
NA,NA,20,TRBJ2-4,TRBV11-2,TGTGACAGCAGCTTGTGTGTGTCGGCAGACAGATTATTAGCCAAAAACATTCAGTACTTC,CDSSLCVSADRLLAKNIQYF
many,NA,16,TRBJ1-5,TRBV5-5,TGTGCCAGCAGCCGAAAACAGGGTTTTCGCAATCAGCCCCAGCATTTT,CASSRKQGFRNQPQHF
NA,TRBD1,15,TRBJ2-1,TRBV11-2,TGTGCAAGCAGCTACCCCGACAGGGGGGGGAGTGAGCAGTTCTTC,CASSYPDRGGSEQFF
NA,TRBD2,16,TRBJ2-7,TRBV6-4,TGTACCAGCGGCCGCGGGACTAGCTGGAGAGACAACGAGCGGTACTTC,CTSGRGTSWRDNERYF
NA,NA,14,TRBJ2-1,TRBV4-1,TGCGCCAGCAGCCGTGTCACAGGCGTAGGTGAGCGGTTCTTC,CASSRVTGVGERFF